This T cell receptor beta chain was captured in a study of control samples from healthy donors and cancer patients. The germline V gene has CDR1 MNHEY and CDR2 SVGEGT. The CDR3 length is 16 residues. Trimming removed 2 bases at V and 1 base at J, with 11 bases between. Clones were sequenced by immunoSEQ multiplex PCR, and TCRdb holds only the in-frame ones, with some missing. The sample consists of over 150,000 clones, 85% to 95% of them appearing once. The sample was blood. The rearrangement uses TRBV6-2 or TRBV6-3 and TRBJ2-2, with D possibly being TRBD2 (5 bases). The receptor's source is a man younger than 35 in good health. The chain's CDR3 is CASSYTPEGNTGELFF. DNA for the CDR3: TGTGCCAGCAGTTACACGCCAGAGGGGAACACCGGGGAGCTGTTTTTT.